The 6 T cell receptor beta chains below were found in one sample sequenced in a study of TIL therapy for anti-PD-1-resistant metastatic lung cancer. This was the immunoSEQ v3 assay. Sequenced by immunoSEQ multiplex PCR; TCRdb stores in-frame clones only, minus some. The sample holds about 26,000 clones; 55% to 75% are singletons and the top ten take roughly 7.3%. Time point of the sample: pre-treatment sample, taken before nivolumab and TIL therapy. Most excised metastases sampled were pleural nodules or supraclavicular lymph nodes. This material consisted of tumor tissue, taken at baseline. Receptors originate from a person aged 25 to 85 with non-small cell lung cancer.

The CDR3 DNA is TGTGCCAGCGGGGGTTTGAGAGAGACCCAGTACTTC. This codes for CASGGLRETQYF. The rearrangement joins TRBV11-2 to TRBJ2-5; D assignment may be TRBD1 or TRBD2 (5 bases each). CDR1 and CDR2 (germline): SGHAT, FQNNGV. The CDR3 extends over 12 amino acids. Trimming left V 8 bases short and J 4 bases short, with 11 bases between.

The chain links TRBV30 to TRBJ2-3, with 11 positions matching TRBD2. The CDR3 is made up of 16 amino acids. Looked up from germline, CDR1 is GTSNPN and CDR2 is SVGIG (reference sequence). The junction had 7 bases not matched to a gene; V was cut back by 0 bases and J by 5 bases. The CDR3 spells CAWSVVSGGARDTQYF. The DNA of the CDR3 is TGTGCCTGGAGTGTGGTTAGCGGGGGGGCCCGAGATACGCAGTATTTT. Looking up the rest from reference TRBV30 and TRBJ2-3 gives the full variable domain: SQTIHQWPATLVQPVGSPLSLECTVEGTSNPNLYWYRQAAGRGLQLLFYSVGIGQISSEVPQNLSASRPQDRQFILSSKKLLLSDSGFYLCAWSVVSGGARDTQYFGPGTRLTVL.

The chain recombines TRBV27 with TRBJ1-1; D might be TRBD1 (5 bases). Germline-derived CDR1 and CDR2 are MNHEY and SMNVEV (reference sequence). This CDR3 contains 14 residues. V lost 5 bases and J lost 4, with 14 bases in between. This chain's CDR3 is CASSPAVGTTEAFF. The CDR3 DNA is TGTGCCAGCAGTCCAGCAGTAGGGACCACTGAAGCTTTCTTT.

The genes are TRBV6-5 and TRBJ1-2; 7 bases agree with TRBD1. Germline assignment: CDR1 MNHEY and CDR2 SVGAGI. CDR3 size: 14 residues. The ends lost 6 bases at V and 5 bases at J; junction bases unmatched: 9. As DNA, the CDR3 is TGTGCCAGCAGCCGCGGGGGACAGCCTTATGGCTACACCTTC. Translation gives CASSRGGQPYGYTF.

CDR3 in amino acids: CASRQGKGRADQPQHF. The CDR3 bases are TGTGCCAGCAGACAGGGGAAAGGCAGGGCGGATCAGCCCCAGCATTTT. This chain uses TRBV7-9 with TRBJ1-5, with 7 positions matching TRBD1. Germline V gene lookup returns CDR1 SEHNR and CDR2 FQNEAQ (reference sequence). Losses at the gene ends were 6 bases for V and 5 bases for J; bases not matched to a gene: 13. CDR3 length equals 16 residues.

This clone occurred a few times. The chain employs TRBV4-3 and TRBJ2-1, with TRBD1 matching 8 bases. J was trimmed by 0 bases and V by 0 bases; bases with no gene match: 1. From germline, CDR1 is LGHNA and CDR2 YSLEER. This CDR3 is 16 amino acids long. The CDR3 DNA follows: TGCGCCAGCAGCCAAGATACAGGGGGCTCCTACAATGAGCAGTTCTTC. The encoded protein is CASSQDTGGSYNEQFF.